This entry concerns a single TCR beta chain. There is no known antigen for this receptor. No much larger clonotype is one base removed from it; base qualities were not supplied. TCR beta CDR3 regions were sequenced from DNA using the immunoSEQ Assay. The original methods were these. To compute T cell density, TCR beta template counts were normalized to usable DNA, which was estimated by amplifying housekeeping genes. Using the preseqR package, richness was estimated by extrapolating to 120,000 templates for tissue samples and 400,000 templates for PBMC samples. Clonality was defined as one minus Pielou's evenness. To identify tissue-enriched TCRs, differential abundance testing was run on productive amino-acid clonotypes with a minimum total count of 5 and an alpha of 0.1. Repertoire overlap between compartments was quantified with the Jaccard Index and Morisita Overlap Index. TCR beta CDR3s were clustered by GLIPH together with public tetramer-defined viral CDR3s, and at least three viral sequences plus V-gene enrichment were required for viral motifs. Sourced from immuneACCESS, this table was stored by TCRdb with only in-frame sequences that have V and J called. A share of the clones is absent; for the studies checked, an unresolved V gene accounts for under half, and the remainder has no known explanation. The DNA was the basis for D and trimming; V, J and clone size are from that table. The sample yields fewer than 30,000 clones; around nine tenths were counted once. Of the sample, around 6.1% falls within the top ten clones.

Compared with germline, V lacks 0 bases and J lacks 6 bases; bases without a gene match: 2. From its cysteine to its phenylalanine, the CDR3 spans 15 amino acids. The only DNA kept is the CDR3, 45 bases in frame from the first base. Reading the germline V gene (reference sequence) gives CDR1 LNHNV and CDR2 YYDKDF. These data come from a study of T cells in localized non-small cell lung cancer (dated by TCRdb to 2020 to 2022). About the full investigation: The study examined T cell repertoires in approximately 240 patients with early-stage NSCLC and compared tumors with uninvolved tumor-adjacent lungs. All 250 or so NSCLC patients in the cohort were treatment-naive and had localized lung tumors that were resected. A mean age of approximately 70 years was recorded for the NSCLC patients, of whom roughly 130 were male and more than 95 were female.

At diagnosis, tumor, uninvolved tumor-adjacent lung and peripheral blood were collected and then preserved as a mix of FFPE and fresh-frozen material. For TCR repertoire profiling, the blood samples were analyzed as peripheral blood mononuclear cells. Overall study outcomes, separate from this receptor: A median of 57 of the top 100 tumor clones turned up in the paired uninvolved adjacent lung, and 25 to 35 of those clones also ranked among the top 100 of that same adjacent lung. Since the design was exploratory, TCR variables were selected using unadjusted p-values with no false-discovery rate correction. Multi-region tumor sequencing was not performed, so intratumor heterogeneity could not be excluded. Uninvolved tumor-adjacent lung showed the highest T cell clonality, higher than tumor, which suggests more focused antigenic responses in the uninvolved tumor-adjacent lung. Higher blood T cell density associated with longer overall survival, while higher adjacent-lung clonality associated with shorter survival.

This material consisted of PBMCs, taken before any cancer treatment. This clonotype was obtained from a man between 40 and 70 years old with stage II lung adenocarcinoma. The chain joins TRBV15 to TRBJ2-1, with TRBD2 identical over 10 junction bases. The CDR3 region: CATSRESGGANEQFF. The base sequence is TGTGCCACCAGCAGAGAGAGCGGGGGGGCCAATGAGCAGTTCTTC.